This TCR beta chain stems from a study of cytomegalovirus exposure and HLA in healthy donors. Study information: Earlier, 180 million or so T cells were analyzed, and 117 million unique TCR beta sequences were found among them.

V gave up 1 base and J gave up 2 bases; unmatched junction bases: 2. The germline V gene encodes CDR1 SGHDN and CDR2 FVKESK. This CDR3 is 15 amino acids long. Study observations and caveats: Later genetic work tied a missense DCLRE1C variant to beta-chain V and J trimming. In a later analysis, most CMV-associated TCR beta chains appeared HLA-restricted.

To note about this clone: Its antigen is as yet unknown.

Both 60 Vbeta primers and 13 Jbeta primers went into the PCR. Sequenced by immunoSEQ multiplex PCR; TCRdb stores in-frame clones only, minus some. Counted here are 170,000 or so clones, around three quarters occurring once; the ten biggest clones make up 1%. This sequence was found in a woman in her 50s in good health and CMV-seropositive. Sequencing used PBMCs. This chain connects TRBV14 to TRBJ2-3; 8 bases are shared with TRBD1. As DNA, the CDR3 is TGTGCCAGCAGCCAAGGGACAGGGATCACAGATACGCAGTATTTT. Protein: CASSQGTGITDTQYF.